The clone carrying this TCR beta chain is a singleton in its sample. Its antigen is undetermined. The data stem from a study of cytomegalovirus exposure and HLA in healthy donors. Study-wide findings and caveats: Three CMV-associated chains proved CMV antigen-specific in vitro. The likely origin of a cluster of highly shared sequence variants was a sequencing artifact.

CDR3 length equals 17 residues. With 3 bases removed from V and 5 bases from J, the gap between germline ends came to 20 bases. Germline V gene sequence: CDR1 SGHVS, CDR2 FNYEAQ. Amplification used 60 Vbeta primers and 13 Jbeta primers. The table came from immunoSEQ multiplex PCR; TCRdb's copy has only in-frame clones and leaves some out. Among a few hundred thousand clones listed, just under 85% were seen once. The clonotype originates from a woman between 40 and 55 years old in good health and CMV-seronegative. The chain couples TRBV7-6 to TRBJ2-1, with TRBD2 as a possible D gene (6 bases). Sequenced input: PBMCs. CDR3 bases: TGTGCCAGCAGCTTTGCCCTTGGCGGGAAGCCCAACAATGAGCAGTTCTTC. This codes for CASSFALGGKPNNEQFF.